One sample yielded the 30 T cell receptor beta chains listed below, sequenced in a study of T-cell reconstitution after alpha-beta-depleted transplantation in children. Unique molecular identifiers were incorporated into the prepared TCRbeta library. Via MiXCR, TCRdb re-called the PCR reads, giving one row per CDR3 protein. Altogether about 360,000 distinct CDR3 sequences are present, about an eighth being singletons, with the ten largest covering 3.5% to 4.5%. Sequenced material: PBMCs, taken from the stem cell graft. The receptors were sampled from a human donor who donated a stem cell graft to a child with Fanconi anemia.

This clonotype has a handful of counts. The V call is TRBV9, the J call TRBJ2-1; D might be TRBD2 (5 bases). There are 14 residues in the CDR3. V shed 3 bases and J shed 4 bases, with 11 bases lying between them. Germline V lookup: CDR1 SGDLS, CDR2 YYNGEE. In DNA form, the CDR3 reads TGTGCCAGCAGCGGGACTCCTCTTTACAATGAGCAGTTCTTC. It is translated as CASSGTPLYNEQFF.

This clonotype turned up a few times. The chain joins TRBV10-3 to TRBJ2-2, with D possibly TRBD2 on 6 matching bases. From germline, CDR1 is ENHRY and CDR2 SYGVKD. The CDR3 extends over 15 amino acids. V lost 2 bases and J 8 bases, leaving 15 bases between the germline ends. The DNA of the CDR3 is TGTGCCATCAGTGAGATCCGGTCGGAGGGGGGGGAGCTGTTTTTT. This translates into CAISEIRSEGGELFF.

The chain recombines TRBV15 with TRBJ2-1; D is possibly TRBD1 (5 bases). V lost 3 bases, J lost 8 bases, and 17 bases lay in between. In germline, CDR1 is LNHNV, CDR2 YYDKDF (reference sequence). This CDR3 region has 15 residues. DNA of the CDR3: TGTGCCACCAGCAGGGAAGGTGCAGGGAATTATGAGCAGTTCTTC. This encodes CATSREGAGNYEQFF. Based on the CDR3 plus reference TRBV15 and TRBJ2-1, the full variable domain is DAMVIQNPRYQVTQFGKPVTLSCSQTLNHNVMYWYQQKSSQAPKLLFHYYDKDFNNEADTPDNFQSRRPNTSFCFLDIRSPGLGDTAMYLCATSREGAGNYEQFFGPGTRLTVL.

This clonotype has ten or more counts. The chain links TRBV29-1 to TRBJ1-5, with TRBD1 identical over 10 bases. Germline CDR1 SQVTM, CDR2 ANQGSEA. The length of the CDR3 is 13 residues. J gave up 5 bases and V 6 bases, and 4 bases lay outside the gene matches. In DNA form, the CDR3 reads TGCAGCGTGGGCGGGACAGGGGATCAGCCCCAGCATTTT. Amino acid sequence: CSVGGTGDQPQHF.

V gene TRBV6-5 combines with J gene TRBJ1-2; 8 bases map to TRBD1. Unmatched junction bases numbered 5, after V lost 0 bases and J lost 2 bases. The length of the CDR3 is 16 residues. Germline V lookup: CDR1 MNHEY, CDR2 SVGAGI. The CDR3 region has the DNA TGTGCCAGCAGTTACTCGAGCCAGGGGGCGAACTATGGCTACACCTTC. Translated: CASSYSSQGANYGYTF.

Written as DNA, the CDR3 is TGTGCCAGCAGCCCGGTGGGGGGGACAGAGCCCCAGCATTTT. Its protein is CASSPVGGTEPQHF. This chain links TRBV5-5 with TRBJ1-5; 7 bases fit TRBD1. There are 14 residues in the CDR3. The V gene end was trimmed by 4 bases and the J gene end by 8 bases; junction bases not matched to a gene: 9. The germline V gene has CDR1 SGHKS and CDR2 YYEKEE (reference sequence).

The CDR3 is CASSYGTGAAGPQHF. The CDR3 nucleotides are TGTGCCAGCAGTTACGGGACAGGGGCCGCAGGGCCCCAGCATTTT. The chain joins TRBV6-2 or TRBV6-3 to TRBJ1-5; 10 bases align to TRBD1. J lost 9 bases, V lost 2 bases, and 7 bases had no gene match. Germline CDR1 reads MNHEY; CDR2 reads SVGEGT. This CDR3 region has 15 residues.

This clonotype was detected many times. J is TRBJ1-5 and V is TRBV15; D uncertain. CDR3 length: 14 residues. With 3 bases removed from V and 6 bases from J, the gap between germline ends came to 12 bases. Germline V gives CDR1 LNHNV, CDR2 YYDKDF (reference sequence). The CDR3 DNA is TGTGCCACCAGCAGGGAAGGGAACAGTCAGCCCCAGCATTTT. It encodes CATSREGNSQPQHF.

This chain joins TRBV5-1 and TRBJ2-5; tentatively, D is TRBD1 or TRBD2 (6 bases each). V lost 5 bases, J lost 3 bases, and 11 bases lay in between. Per the germline V gene, CDR1 is SGHRS and CDR2 is YFSETQ. This CDR3 has 13 residues. The CDR3 reads CASRVRGEETQYF. The CDR3 coding sequence is TGCGCCAGCAGAGTTAGGGGGGAAGAGACCCAGTACTTC.

At least ten counts were recorded for this clonotype. CDR3 in amino acids: CASSLDRGGGIQYF. The CDR3 DNA follows: TGTGCCAGCAGCTTGGATAGGGGAGGTGGGATTCAGTACTTC. The rearrangement links TRBV5-4 to TRBJ2-4; a possible D gene is TRBD2 (6 bases). From germline, CDR1 is SGHNT and CDR2 YYREEE (reference sequence). The CDR3 length is 14 residues. Deletions cut 0 bases from V and 10 bases from J, with 14 bases between.

The chain combines TRBV7-6 with TRBJ1-1, with 7 bases fitting TRBD1. The germline CDR1 and CDR2 sequences are SGHVS and FNYEAQ. The J segment lost 4 bases and the V segment lost 4 bases, leaving 9 bases of the junction unmatched. The CDR3 consists of 15 residues. CDR3 sequence reads: CASSSRQGLGTEAFF. DNA of the CDR3: TGTGCCAGCAGCTCCCGACAGGGATTGGGCACTGAAGCTTTCTTT.

A few counts support this clonotype. The chain joins TRBV29-1 to TRBJ2-3, with D maybe TRBD2 (6 bases). Germline CDR1 and CDR2: SQVTM and ANQGSEA. The V end was cut by 7 bases, the J end by 3 bases, with 14 bases between. There are 13 residues in the CDR3. CDR3 DNA: TGCAGCGGGAGGGGAGAGTGGACAGATACGCAGTATTTT. It codes for CSGRGEWTDTQYF.

The V gene is TRBV4-3, the J gene TRBJ2-7; tentative D call: TRBD1 (6 bases). The CDR3 has 15 amino acids. CDR1 LGHNA and CDR2 YSLEER come from the germline V gene. V was pared by 0 bases and J by 2 bases, with 11 bases between. CDR3 nucleotides: TGCGCCAGCAGCCAAGATCTCCAGGGGCCCTACGAGCAGTACTTC. This gives the protein CASSQDLQGPYEQYF.

This clonotype was found many times. The chain uses TRBV5-5 and TRBJ2-2, with no clear D. The CDR3 loop spans 14 amino acids. Per the germline V gene, CDR1 is SGHKS and CDR2 is YYEKEE (reference sequence). Trimming pared 3 bases from V and 6 bases from J, leaving 12 bases between. The CDR3 DNA follows: TGTGCCAGCAGCTGGAATGGGCTATCCGGGGAGCTGTTTTTT. Its protein is CASSWNGLSGELFF.

This clonotype was detected ten times or more. The rearrangement joins TRBV10-3 to TRBJ2-1; D gene uncertain. CDR3 length: 13 amino acids. Trimming removed 1 base at V and 5 bases at J, with 6 bases between. Germline-derived CDR1 and CDR2 are ENHRY and SYGVKD. CDR3 coding DNA: TGTGCCATCAGTGAGTTGGGGAACAATGAGCAGTTCTTC. Residues: CAISELGNNEQFF.

This chain links TRBV12-3 or TRBV12-4 with TRBJ2-3; 7 nucleotides agree with TRBD1. This CDR3 comprises 14 residues. The V gene end was trimmed by 4 bases and the J gene end by 2 bases; junction bases not matched to a gene: 3. CDR3 amino acids: CASSSDRDTDTQYF. The CDR3 coding sequence is TGTGCCAGCAGTTCCGACAGGGACACAGATACGCAGTATTTT.

This chain joins TRBV12-3 or TRBV12-4 and TRBJ1-6; D ambiguous. V gave up 6 bases and J gave up 4 bases, with 13 bases separating them. The CDR3 consists of 15 residues. CDR3 sequence: CASRLSGIYNSPLHF. The CDR3, as DNA: TGTGCCAGCAGACTTTCCGGGATTTATAATTCACCCCTCCACTTT.

This clonotype was detected many times. V usage is TRBV27 and J usage is TRBJ1-1, with D possibly matching TRBD1 (5 bases). V shed 4 bases and J shed 4 bases, with 10 bases lying between them. The CDR3 is 13 amino acids. The germline V gene encodes CDR1 MNHEY and CDR2 SMNVEV (reference sequence). CDR3 DNA sequence: TGTGCCAGCAGTTGGGGGAGCGGCACTGAAGCTTTCTTT. This codes for CASSWGSGTEAFF.

This clonotype has more than one count but fewer than ten. V usage is TRBV12-3 or TRBV12-4 and J usage is TRBJ2-2; a weak D match, TRBD1 (5 bases). This CDR3 is 15 amino acids long. V was shortened by 8 bases and J by 0 bases, with 13 bases between the two germline ends. This chain's CDR3 is CASAAGRTNTGELFF. In nucleotides, the CDR3 is TGTGCCAGCGCCGCAGGGCGAACGAACACCGGGGAGCTGTTTTTT.

Remarks on this clonotype: A much larger clone lies a single base off, so this may be a read error. The J gene is TRBJ2-5, the V gene TRBV20-1; TRBD2 agrees at 8 bases. In germline, CDR1 is DFQATT, CDR2 SNEGSKA (reference sequence). Trimming cost V 5 bases and J 9 bases; bases outside gene matches: 11. CDR3 length: 13 amino acids. CDR3 amino acids: CSAWQVAGGPQYF. The CDR3 coding sequence is TGCAGTGCTTGGCAAGTTGCGGGGGGTCCCCAGTACTTC.

The genes are TRBV20-1 and TRBJ2-7; TRBD1 agrees at 10 bases. CDR3 length: 14 residues. V gave up 3 bases and J gave up 7 bases; unmatched junction bases: 9. Germline assignment: CDR1 DFQATT and CDR2 SNEGSKA (reference sequence). The CDR3 loop is CSARPATGGNEQYV. The CDR3 DNA reads TGCAGTGCTAGGCCGGCGACAGGGGGCAATGAGCAGTACGTC.

This clonotype was observed at least ten times. The chain joins TRBV9 to TRBJ2-2; D gene uncertain. Trimming shortened V by 4 bases and J by 7 bases, and 11 bases separated the two germline ends. This CDR3 spans 13 amino acids. Germline CDR1 and CDR2: SGDLS and YYNGEE. The CDR3: CASSPRQHGELFF. For the CDR3, the DNA is TGTGCCAGCAGCCCCCGGCAGCACGGGGAGCTGTTTTTT.

This clonotype was seen at least ten times. The J gene is TRBJ2-6, the V gene TRBV6-5; 8 nucleotides line up with TRBD1. Losses at the gene ends were 5 bases for V and 0 bases for J; bases not matched to a gene: 0. This CDR3 comprises 15 residues. CDR1 MNHEY and CDR2 SVGAGI come from the germline V gene. The CDR3, as DNA: TGTGCCAGCAGTACAGGGGGCTCTGGGGCCAACGTCCTGACTTTC. Translating gives CASSTGGSGANVLTF.

This clonotype was seen many times. The V gene is TRBV10-2, the J gene TRBJ1-5; D possibly corresponds to TRBD1 (5 bases). In germline, CDR1 is WSHSY, CDR2 SAAADI. This CDR3 is built from 14 residues. Deletions cut 0 bases from V and 7 bases from J, with 10 bases between. CDR3 loop: CASSESTVGQPQHF. For the CDR3, the DNA is TGCGCCAGCAGTGAGTCGACAGTAGGACAGCCCCAGCATTTT.

The chain employs TRBV20-1 and TRBJ1-5, with D unclear. This CDR3 comprises 13 residues. With 5 bases removed from V and 0 bases from J, the gap between germline ends came to 8 bases. The V gene's germline CDR1 is DFQATT and CDR2 SNEGSKA (reference sequence). As DNA, the CDR3 is TGCAGTGCTGTCGAGTATAGCAATCAGCCCCAGCATTTT. Protein: CSAVEYSNQPQHF.

CDR3 DNA: TGTGCCAGCAGTTTAGCGCTGGGGGGTGGTGGAGGGAGTCAAGAGACCCAGTACTTC. Protein: CASSLALGGGGGSQETQYF. J is TRBJ2-5 and V is TRBV12-3 or TRBV12-4, with D tentatively TRBD2 (6 bases). V shed 0 bases and J shed 2 bases, with 22 bases lying between them. The CDR3 extends over 19 amino acids.

This clonotype was found a few times. The chain couples TRBV25-1 to TRBJ2-3; the match to TRBD2 covers 7 bases. V lost 3 bases, J lost 3 bases, and 3 bases stayed unmatched. Germline lookup yields CDR1 MGHDK and CDR2 SYGVNS. CDR3 length equals 14 residues. DNA for the CDR3: TGTGCCAGCAGTGACCCTAGCGGTACAGATACGCAGTATTTT. It yields the protein CASSDPSGTDTQYF.

This chain uses TRBV12-3 or TRBV12-4 with TRBJ1-1; 9 nucleotides line up with TRBD1. There are 14 residues in the CDR3. V gave up 5 bases and J gave up 4 bases; unmatched junction bases: 5. The DNA for the CDR3 is TGTGCCAGCAGTAGAGGACAGGGGAGCACTGAAGCTTTCTTT. Translated, it gives CASSRGQGSTEAFF.

This clonotype was seen more than once but under ten times. The chain recombines TRBV10-1 with TRBJ2-1; 7 nucleotides match TRBD1. V was clipped by 1 base and J by 2 bases; unmatched bases: 8. Germline CDR1 is WNHNN and CDR2 is SYGVQD (reference sequence). The CDR3 has 17 amino acids. The CDR3 here is CASSELTGTETYNEQFF. The CDR3 DNA is TGCGCCAGCAGTGAGTTGACCGGGACAGAAACCTACAATGAGCAGTTCTTC.

This chain uses TRBV20-1 with TRBJ2-2, with a possible D match to TRBD2 (6 bases). V lost 2 bases to trimming and J lost 3 bases, with 7 bases between them. Germline CDR1 is DFQATT and CDR2 is SNEGSKA (reference sequence). This CDR3 spans 13 amino acids. The CDR3, as DNA: TGCAGTGCTAGATCGGGGGACACCGGGGAGCTGTTTTTT. Protein sequence: CSARSGDTGELFF.